This entry lists 28 T cell receptor beta chains sequenced from one sample in a study of memory CD4+ T cells and cytomegalovirus serostatus. The sort gate was single viable CD3+CD4+CD8-CD45RO+ cells for memory CD4+ T cells. TCRdb's copy holds only in-frame clones and misses some; the assay was immunoSEQ multiplex PCR. The sample includes about 31,000 clones, about 75% of them seen just once. Sequences were obtained from memory CD4+ T cells from blood. The receptors originated from an adult in good health and CMV-seronegative. Some clones in this sample may be carry-over from other donors' samples.

The rearrangement links TRBV11-2 to TRBJ2-7; TRBD1 is a possible D gene (6 bases). V dropped 0 bases and J dropped 4 bases, with 16 bases sitting between them. This CDR3 region has 16 residues. CDR1 is SGHAT, CDR2 FQNNGV, per germline. CDR3 DNA sequence: TGTGCCAGCAGCTTAGATCGGGCAGGGGCCGGGTACGAGCAGTACTTC. Translated, it gives CASSLDRAGAGYEQYF.

The gene calls are TRBV7-8 and TRBJ2-2; TRBD2 matches 10 bases. The length of the CDR3 is 15 residues. V lost 5 bases to trimming and J lost 5 bases; unmatched junction nucleotides: 5. Germline lookup yields CDR1 SGHVS and CDR2 FQNEAQ. The CDR3 DNA sequence: TGTGCCAGCAGCCCTAGCGGGGGCCGGACCGGGGAGCTGTTTTTT. Protein: CASSPSGGRTGELFF.

The rearrangement uses TRBV4-3 and TRBJ1-5; maybe TRBD1 (6 bases). Germline V CDR1 and CDR2: LGHNA, YSLEER. The CDR3 totals 16 residues. The ends were cut back, 1 base at V and 9 bases at J, with 19 bases in the middle. In nucleotides, the CDR3 is TGCGCCAGCAGCCAAGCAGTTGGACAGCGATCTTCGCCCCAGCATTTT. Translating gives CASSQAVGQRSSPQHF.

This sequence joins TRBV2 and TRBJ1-5, with TRBD1 as a possible D gene (6 bases). Per the germline V gene, CDR1 is SNHLY and CDR2 is FYNNEI. V dropped 4 bases and J dropped 1 base, with 11 bases sitting between them. The CDR3 is 15 amino acids. The CDR3 loop is CASSVNRVSNQPQHF. In DNA, the CDR3 is TGTGCCAGCAGTGTCAACAGGGTGAGCAATCAGCCCCAGCATTTT. The full variable domain, its missing parts supplied by reference TRBV2 and TRBJ1-5, is EPEVTQTPSHQVTQMGQEVILRCVPISNHLYFYWYRQILGQKVEFLVSFYNNEISEKSEIFDDQFSVERPDGSNFTLKIRSTKLEDSAMYFCASSVNRVSNQPQHFGDGTRLSIL.

This clone was found a few times. The rearrangement uses TRBV5-1 and TRBJ1-2, with D hard to call. The CDR3 runs 14 residues. The germline CDR1 and CDR2 sequences are SGHRS and YFSETQ. The V gene lost 1 base and the J gene lost 5 bases, with 12 bases spanning the gap. The CDR3 nucleotides are TGCGCCAGCAGCTTGTCATCGGGTGGTTATGGCTACACCTTC. It is translated as CASSLSSGGYGYTF.

This chain uses TRBV6-5 with TRBJ2-7; TRBD1 might be the D (6 bases). Trimming stripped 6 bases from V and 0 bases from J, with 12 bases between. The CDR3 contains 14 residues. The germline gives CDR1 MNHEY, CDR2 SVGAGI. The CDR3 nucleotides are TGTGCCAGCAGACGCTCGACAGGCTCCTACGAGCAGTACTTC. Amino acids: CASRRSTGSYEQYF.

V is TRBV5-1 and J is TRBJ1-1; TRBD1 matches 7 bases. V was clipped by 4 bases and J by 2 bases; unmatched bases: 11. The CDR3 covers 16 residues. Germline values: CDR1 SGHRS, CDR2 YFSETQ. The CDR3 sequence is CASSAMIRGDNTEAFF. The CDR3 DNA sequence: TGCGCCAGCAGCGCAATGATCAGGGGGGATAACACTGAAGCTTTCTTT.

The rearrangement uses TRBV6-5 and TRBJ1-6, with no clear D. This CDR3 comprises 16 residues. Germline V gene data show CDR1 as MNHEY and CDR2 as SVGAGI. The V and J ends lost 0 bases and 7 bases respectively, with 13 bases between them. The CDR3 loop reads CASSYSGNGQNSPLHF. CDR3 sequence (DNA): TGTGCCAGCAGTTACTCAGGGAATGGGCAAAATTCACCCCTCCACTTT.

In its sample, this clone was seen a few times. V is TRBV28 and J is TRBJ1-6; 8 bases are shared with TRBD1. Germline-derived CDR1 and CDR2 are MDHEN and SYDVKM. This CDR3 contains 15 residues. V was clipped by 5 bases and J by 9 bases; unmatched bases: 9. CDR3 residues: CASSPPGQDPSPLHF. DNA for the CDR3: TGTGCCAGCAGTCCTCCGGGACAGGACCCTTCACCCCTCCACTTT.

In this sample, this clone turned up a few times. The chain joins TRBV5-8 to TRBJ1-6; possibly TRBD1 for D (5 bases). CDR3 size: 14 residues. The germline CDR1 and CDR2 sequences are SGHTS and YDEGEE. V gave up 8 bases and J gave up 8 bases, with 17 bases separating them. CDR3 residues: CASRPGQGDSPLHF. DNA of the CDR3: TGTGCCAGTCGACCGGGGCAGGGCGATTCACCCCTCCACTTT.

The chain carries TRBV4-3 and TRBJ2-5, with D maybe TRBD1 (6 bases). Deletions cut 0 bases from V and 3 bases from J, with 11 bases between. CDR1 and CDR2 from the germline V gene are LGHNA and YSLEER. This CDR3 spans 15 amino acids. The chain's CDR3 is CASSQDGQREETQYF. In nucleotides, the CDR3 is TGCGCCAGCAGCCAAGACGGACAGAGAGAAGAGACCCAGTACTTC.

V is TRBV6-1 and J is TRBJ1-2; D ambiguous. This CDR3 contains 12 residues. Germline values: CDR1 MNHNS, CDR2 SASEGT. Trimming removed 3 bases from V and 8 bases from J, with 10 bases in between. CDR3 nucleotide sequence: TGTGCCAGCAGTGATGGAGGTGGAGGCTACACCTTC. Protein: CASSDGGGGYTF.

The chain combines TRBV6-1 with TRBJ1-4; D might be TRBD1 (5 bases). V shed 3 bases and J shed 8 bases, with 19 bases lying between them. This CDR3 is built from 16 residues. In germline, CDR1 is MNHNS, CDR2 SASEGT. This chain's CDR3 is CASSDQAPGGGEKLFF. The CDR3 DNA is TGTGCCAGCAGTGATCAGGCTCCGGGGGGAGGGGAAAAACTGTTTTTT.

The gene calls are TRBV9 and TRBJ1-1; D perhaps matches TRBD1 (5 bases). Germline loops: CDR1 SGDLS, CDR2 YYNGEE. V was clipped by 2 bases and J by 3 bases, with 8 bases between them. This CDR3 has 13 amino acids. DNA of the CDR3: TGTGCCAGCAGCGTTTTGGGGGACACTGAAGCTTTCTTT. Translating it yields CASSVLGDTEAFF.

V and J are TRBV6-1 and TRBJ1-1; D remains unclear. The germline V gene has CDR1 MNHNS and CDR2 SASEGT. CDR3 length equals 11 residues. Trimming cost V 2 bases and J 7 bases, with 5 bases left between them. In DNA, the CDR3 is TGTGCCAGCAGTGAATCTATTGAAGCTTTCTTT. This gives the protein CASSESIEAFF.

The chain joins TRBV28 to TRBJ2-3; the D is unclear. The V and J ends lost 0 bases and 0 bases respectively, with 13 bases between them. Germline values: CDR1 MDHEN, CDR2 SYDVKM. CDR3 length: 17 amino acids. As DNA, the CDR3 is TGTGCCAGCAGTTTATGGGGAACAGCTACTAGCACAGATACGCAGTATTTT. Protein: CASSLWGTATSTDTQYF.

V is TRBV5-1 and J is TRBJ1-2; the match to TRBD1 covers 7 bases. The CDR3 contains 16 residues. V gave up 3 bases and J gave up 0 bases; unmatched junction bases: 8. CDR1 and CDR2 from the germline V gene are SGHRS and YFSETQ. CDR3 sequence reads: CASSSRDSDSNYGYTF. The CDR3 DNA is TGCGCCAGCAGCTCCCGGGACAGTGACTCTAACTATGGCTACACCTTC.

The J gene is TRBJ1-1, the V gene TRBV11-2, with D possibly being TRBD1 (5 bases). Trimming took 3 bases from V and 7 from J, leaving 15 bases between them. Per the germline V gene, CDR1 is SGHAT and CDR2 is FQNNGV. CDR3 length: 14 residues. The CDR3 DNA is TGTGCCAGCAGCTTCGACAGAGTAGGAGTTGAAGCTTTCTTT. This encodes CASSFDRVGVEAFF.

This clone was picked up a small number of times. This chain uses TRBV28 with TRBJ1-2, with TRBD1 matching 10 bases. In germline, CDR1 is MDHEN, CDR2 SYDVKM. This CDR3 has 12 amino acids. V lost 6 bases, J lost 12 bases, and 7 bases stayed unmatched. The CDR3 protein is CASSPGQGLHTF. In nucleotides, the CDR3 is TGTGCCAGCAGCCCGGGACAGGGGCTTCACACCTTC.

This clone is a singleton in its sample. The chain combines TRBV5-4 with TRBJ2-3, with 9 bases lining up with TRBD2. The CDR3 spans 15 residues. Trimming took 4 bases from V and 1 from J; bases not matched to a gene: 4. Germline lookup yields CDR1 SGHNT and CDR2 YYREEE (reference sequence). The CDR3 bases are TGTGCCAGCAGCCACGAGCGGGGGGGCACAGATACGCAGTATTTT. Residues: CASSHERGGTDTQYF.

This clone was found once. The genes are TRBV30 and TRBJ2-1, with D tentatively TRBD2 (6 bases). The CDR3 contains 14 residues. The V end was cut by 4 bases, the J end by 7 bases, with 17 bases between. The germline CDR1 and CDR2 sequences are GTSNPN and SVGIG (reference sequence). CDR3 loop: CAWMGTSIYNEQFF. CDR3 DNA sequence: TGTGCCTGGATGGGTACTAGCATCTATAATGAGCAGTTCTTC.

This chain uses TRBV14 with TRBJ1-2, with D unresolved. Trimming pared 0 bases from V and 4 bases from J, leaving 9 bases between. The CDR3 runs to 14 residues. Germline V gene data show CDR1 as SGHDN and CDR2 as FVKESK. The CDR3 loop reads CASSQDQLPYGYTF. The CDR3 DNA follows: TGTGCCAGCAGCCAAGATCAGCTACCCTATGGCTACACCTTC. Complete variable domain (other parts from reference TRBV14 and TRBJ1-2): EAGVTQFPSHSVIEKGQTVTLRCDPISGHDNLYWYRRVMGKEIKFLLHFVKESKQDESGMPNNRFLAERTGGTYSTLKVQPAELEDSGVYFCASSQDQLPYGYTFGSGTRLTVV.

This chain links TRBV29-1 with TRBJ2-5; D is perhaps TRBD1 (5 bases). Germline CDR1 SQVTM, CDR2 ANQGSEA. The CDR3 consists of 10 residues. Between the trimmed V and J ends, which lost 7 bases and 4 bases, there was a span of 7 bases. The CDR3 region is CSGGTETQYF. The CDR3 DNA reads as TGCAGCGGGGGCACAGAGACCCAGTACTTC.

The chain recombines TRBV29-1 with TRBJ1-1; D call uncertain. CDR3 length equals 14 residues. The V and J ends lost 8 bases and 3 bases respectively, with 19 bases between them. CDR1 and CDR2 from the germline V gene are SQVTM and ANQGSEA. CDR3 sequence reads: CSSKAVGGDTEAFF. The CDR3 DNA is TGCAGCTCTAAGGCTGTAGGTGGGGACACTGAAGCTTTCTTT.

The chain uses TRBV30 and TRBJ1-4, with a weak D call TRBD1 (5 bases). This CDR3 region has 16 residues. V was clipped by 1 base and J by 8 bases, with 20 bases between them. The V gene's germline CDR1 is GTSNPN and CDR2 SVGIG (reference sequence). CDR3 in amino acids: CAWSAPGGGKYEKLFF. CDR3 sequence (DNA): TGTGCCTGGAGTGCCCCGGGGGGAGGGAAGTACGAAAAACTGTTTTTT. Drawing the rest from reference TRBV30 and TRBJ1-4, the complete variable domain is SQTIHQWPATLVQPVGSPLSLECTVEGTSNPNLYWYRQAAGRGLQLLFYSVGIGQISSEVPQNLSASRPQDRQFILSSKKLLLSDSGFYLCAWSAPGGGKYEKLFFGSGTQLSVL.

The chain recombines TRBV7-8 with TRBJ2-3; D is perhaps TRBD2 (6 bases). The CDR3 is 16 residues long. The germline CDR1 and CDR2 sequences are SGHVS and FQNEAQ. Trimming cost V 3 bases and J 1 base, with 14 bases left between them. The CDR3 nucleotides read TGTGCCAGCAGCTTTCGGGGGTTAAGCGGCACAGATACGCAGTATTTT. Amino acids: CASSFRGLSGTDTQYF.

This sequence joins TRBV10-2 and TRBJ1-5; D may be TRBD1 (5 bases). Germline V CDR1 and CDR2: WSHSY, SAAADI. The CDR3 is 14 amino acids. Deletions cut 2 bases from V and 5 bases from J, with 10 bases between. CDR3 in amino acids: CASSEGGVDQPQHF. DNA of the CDR3: TGCGCCAGCAGTGAGGGAGGGGTTGATCAGCCCCAGCATTTT.

This chain links TRBV28 with TRBJ1-1; 7 positions match TRBD1. CDR1 is MDHEN and CDR2 is SYDVKM in the germline V gene. The CDR3 has 15 amino acids. After removal of 5 bases from V and 5 bases from J, the junction contained 11 bases not matched to a gene. The CDR3 nucleotides read TGTGCCAGCAGTCCCCCCCAACAGGGGAGAACTGAAGCTTTCTTT. Translation: CASSPPQQGRTEAFF.